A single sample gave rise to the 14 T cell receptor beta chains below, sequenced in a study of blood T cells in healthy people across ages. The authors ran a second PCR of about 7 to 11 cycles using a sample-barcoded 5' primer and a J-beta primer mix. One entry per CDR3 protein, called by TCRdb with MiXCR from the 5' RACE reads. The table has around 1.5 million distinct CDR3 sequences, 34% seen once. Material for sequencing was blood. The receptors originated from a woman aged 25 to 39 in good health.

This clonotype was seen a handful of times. CDR3: CASSSTPTSGGFNEQFF. The CDR3 nucleotides read TGCGCCAGCAGCTCTACCCCGACTAGCGGGGGATTCAATGAGCAGTTCTTC. The gene calls are TRBV5-1 and TRBJ2-1; 12 nucleotides match TRBD2. Trimming removed 3 bases from V and 6 bases from J; junction bases left unmatched: 10. Germline-derived CDR1 and CDR2 are SGHRS and YFSETQ. The CDR3 is made up of 17 amino acids.

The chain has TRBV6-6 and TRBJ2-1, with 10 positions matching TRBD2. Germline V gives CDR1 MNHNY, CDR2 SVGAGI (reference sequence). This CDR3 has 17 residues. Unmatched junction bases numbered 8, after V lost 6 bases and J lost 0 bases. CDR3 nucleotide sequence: TGTGCCAGCAGGTTGGGTAGCGGGAGGACCTCCTACAATGAGCAGTTCTTC. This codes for CASRLGSGRTSYNEQFF.

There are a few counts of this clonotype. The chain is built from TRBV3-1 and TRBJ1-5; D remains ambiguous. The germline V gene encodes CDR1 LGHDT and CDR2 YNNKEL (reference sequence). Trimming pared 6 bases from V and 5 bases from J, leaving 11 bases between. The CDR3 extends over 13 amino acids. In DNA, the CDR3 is TGTGCCAGCAGTCACGAAGGTTATCAGCCCCAGCATTTT. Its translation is CASSHEGYQPQHF.

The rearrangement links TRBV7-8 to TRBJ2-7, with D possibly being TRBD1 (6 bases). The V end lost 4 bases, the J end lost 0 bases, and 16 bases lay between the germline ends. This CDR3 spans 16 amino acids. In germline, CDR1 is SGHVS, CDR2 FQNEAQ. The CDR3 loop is CASSSGQTTSSYEQYF. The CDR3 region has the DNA TGTGCCAGCAGCTCTGGACAGACCACGAGCTCCTACGAGCAGTACTTC. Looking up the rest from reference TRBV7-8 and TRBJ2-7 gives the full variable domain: GAGVSQSPRYKVAKRGQDVALRCDPISGHVSLFWYQQALGQGPEFLTYFQNEAQLDKSGLPSDRFFAERPEGSVSTLKIQRTQQEDSAVYLCASSSGQTTSSYEQYFGPGTRLTVT.

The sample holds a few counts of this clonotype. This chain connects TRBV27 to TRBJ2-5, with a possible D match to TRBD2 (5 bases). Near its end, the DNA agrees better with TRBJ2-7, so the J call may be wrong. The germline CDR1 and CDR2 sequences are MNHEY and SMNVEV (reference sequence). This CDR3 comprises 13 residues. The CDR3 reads CASSFTGIHEQYF. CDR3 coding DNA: TGTGCCAGCAGTTTTACGGGGATCCACGAGCAGTACTTC.

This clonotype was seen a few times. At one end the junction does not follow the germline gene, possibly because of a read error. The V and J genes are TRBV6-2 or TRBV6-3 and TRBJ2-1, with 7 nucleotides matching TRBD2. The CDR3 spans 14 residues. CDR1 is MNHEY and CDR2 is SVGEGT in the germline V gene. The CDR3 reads CVSSGLDYYNEQFF. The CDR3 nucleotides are TGTGTCAGCAGTGGACTAGATTACTACAATGAGCAGTTCTTC.

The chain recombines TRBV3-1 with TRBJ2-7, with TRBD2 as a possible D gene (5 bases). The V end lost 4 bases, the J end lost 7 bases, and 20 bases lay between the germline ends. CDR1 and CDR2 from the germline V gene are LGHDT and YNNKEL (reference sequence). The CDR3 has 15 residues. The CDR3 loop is CASSPRTGGWGEQYF. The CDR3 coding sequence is TGTGCCAGCAGCCCCAGGACTGGCGGGTGGGGAGAGCAGTACTTC.

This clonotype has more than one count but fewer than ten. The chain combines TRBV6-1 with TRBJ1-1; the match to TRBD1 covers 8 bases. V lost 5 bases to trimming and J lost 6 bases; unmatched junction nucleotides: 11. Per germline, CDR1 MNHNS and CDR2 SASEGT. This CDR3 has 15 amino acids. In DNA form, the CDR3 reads TGTGCCAGCAGTAAAACCGGGACAGGTGGTTCTGAAGCTTTCTTT. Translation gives CASSKTGTGGSEAFF.

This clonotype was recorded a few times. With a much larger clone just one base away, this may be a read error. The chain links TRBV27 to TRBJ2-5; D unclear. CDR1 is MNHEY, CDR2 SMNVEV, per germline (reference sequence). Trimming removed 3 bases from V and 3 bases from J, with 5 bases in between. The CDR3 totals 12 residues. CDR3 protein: CASSFAEETQYF. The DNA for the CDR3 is TGTGCCAGCAGTTTTGCGGAAGAGACCCAGTACTTC.

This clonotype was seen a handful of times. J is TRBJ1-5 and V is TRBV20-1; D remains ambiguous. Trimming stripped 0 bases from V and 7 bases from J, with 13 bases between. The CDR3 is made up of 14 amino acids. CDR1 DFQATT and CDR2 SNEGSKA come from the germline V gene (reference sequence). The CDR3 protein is CSARDRGEGQPQHF. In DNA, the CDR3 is TGCAGTGCTAGAGATCGGGGAGAGGGCCAGCCCCAGCATTTT.

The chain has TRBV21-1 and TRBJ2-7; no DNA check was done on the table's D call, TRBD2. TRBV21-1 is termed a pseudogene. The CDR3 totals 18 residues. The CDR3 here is CASSYTGAGGPYSYEQYF. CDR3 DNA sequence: TGTGCCAGCAGCTACACGGGCGCGGGGGGACCCTATTCCTACGAGCAGTACTTC.

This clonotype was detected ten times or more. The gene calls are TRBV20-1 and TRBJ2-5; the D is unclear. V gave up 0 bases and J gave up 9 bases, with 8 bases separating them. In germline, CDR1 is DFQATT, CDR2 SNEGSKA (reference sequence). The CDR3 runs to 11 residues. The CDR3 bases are TGCAGTGCTAGAGATCGGGTCCCCCAGTACTTC. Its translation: CSARDRVPQYF.

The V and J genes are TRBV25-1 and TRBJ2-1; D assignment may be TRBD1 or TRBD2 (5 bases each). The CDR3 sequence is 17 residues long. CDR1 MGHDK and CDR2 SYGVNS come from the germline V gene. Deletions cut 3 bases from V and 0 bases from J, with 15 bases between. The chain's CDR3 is CASSDVYRGLSYNEQFF. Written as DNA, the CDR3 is TGTGCCAGCAGTGATGTGTACCGGGGCCTCTCCTACAATGAGCAGTTCTTC. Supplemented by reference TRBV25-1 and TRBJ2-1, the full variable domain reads EADIYQTPRYLVIGTGKKITLECSQTMGHDKMYWYQQDPGMELHLIHYSYGVNSTEKGDLSSESTVSRIRTEHFPLTLESARPSHTSQYLCASSDVYRGLSYNEQFFGPGTRLTVL.

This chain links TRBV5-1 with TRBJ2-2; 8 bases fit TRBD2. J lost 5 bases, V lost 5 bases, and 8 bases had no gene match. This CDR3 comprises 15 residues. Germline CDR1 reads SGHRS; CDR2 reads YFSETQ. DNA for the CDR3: TGCGCCAGCAGTGCCCGGACTAGCTATACCGGGGAGCTGTTTTTT. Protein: CASSARTSYTGELFF.